The 25 T cell receptor beta chains in this list originate from one sample, sequenced in a study of shared clonotypes between healthy human individuals (dated by TCRdb to between 2020 and 2021). Libraries were constructed by the immunoSEQ multiplex PCR assay. What TCRdb holds here is the immuneACCESS table cut down to in-frame rearrangements. Part of the clones is not present; checked against another copy, under half of the missing clones reflect an unresolved V gene, and the others are unexplained. Here the sample has a few million clones; about 92% occur a single time. The biggest ten clones account for over 0.12% of the sample. Sequenced material: naive CD4+ T cells sorted from blood. What the cell subset or site label conveys for this sample: CD45RA+ positively selected. All receptors come from a man aged 18 to 29 in good health.

V gene TRBV14 combines with J gene TRBJ2-5; 10 nucleotides match TRBD2. The germline V gene encodes CDR1 SGHDN and CDR2 FVKESK. CDR3 size: 15 residues. The V segment lost 6 bases and the J segment 4 bases; nucleotides outside the gene matches: 8. CDR3 loop: CASRSSGGRLETQYF. Here the CDR3 DNA reads TGTGCCAGCAGAAGTAGCGGGGGGCGATTAGAGACCCAGTACTTC.

The CDR3 sequence is CASSVDPGFYEQYF. DNA for the CDR3: TGTGCCAGCAGCGTAGACCCGGGATTCTACGAGCAGTACTTC. The chain employs TRBV9 and TRBJ2-7, with a possible D match to TRBD2 (5 bases). The CDR3 loop spans 14 amino acids. In germline, CDR1 is SGDLS, CDR2 YYNGEE. V gave up 0 bases and J gave up 3 bases, with 10 bases separating them.

A single count supports this clone. The chain joins TRBV2 to TRBJ2-7; D unclear. V was shortened by 3 bases and J by 2 bases, with 11 bases between the two germline ends. This CDR3 region has 14 residues. The V gene's germline CDR1 is SNHLY and CDR2 FYNNEI. In nucleotides, the CDR3 is TGTGCCAGCAGTGAGTCTGTAAGAGCCTACGAGCAGTACTTC. It is translated as CASSESVRAYEQYF.

This clone was seen a single time. The V gene is TRBV11-3, the J gene TRBJ2-2, with D perhaps assigned TRBD1 or TRBD2 (5 bases each). V lost 0 bases, J lost 4 bases, and 15 bases lay in between. Germline lookup yields CDR1 SGHNT and CDR2 YENEEA. The CDR3 runs to 17 residues. The DNA for the CDR3 is TGTGCCAGCAGCTTAGAGGTCTGGGGCGAGGGCACCGGGGAGCTGTTTTTT. Encoded protein: CASSLEVWGEGTGELFF. Variable domain in full (rest from reference TRBV11-3 and TRBJ2-2): EAGVVQSPRYKIIEKKQPVAFWCNPISGHNTLYWYLQNLGQGPELLIRYENEEAVDDSQLPKDRFSAERLKGVDSTLKIQPAELGDSAVYLCASSLEVWGEGTGELFFGEGSRLTVL.

The V and J genes are TRBV9 and TRBJ2-5; no clear D gene. The CDR3 covers 14 residues. With 0 bases removed from V and 0 bases from J, the gap between germline ends came to 6 bases. From germline, CDR1 is SGDLS and CDR2 YYNGEE. The CDR3 loop reads CASSVVGNQETQYF. The CDR3 DNA follows: TGTGCCAGCAGCGTAGTGGGAAACCAAGAGACCCAGTACTTC.

Notes on this clone: Other DNA sequences of this sample code for an identical CDR3. This rearrangement joins TRBV10-1 to TRBJ2-3; D is unclear. The CDR3 loop spans 15 amino acids. V was clipped by 0 bases and J by 1 base, with 8 bases between them. Germline CDR1 is WNHNN and CDR2 is SYGVQD (reference sequence). The CDR3 is CASSESLVGTDTQYF. The CDR3 coding sequence is TGCGCCAGCAGTGAGTCTCTAGTCGGCACAGATACGCAGTATTTT.

A remark on this clone: Different DNA sequences within this sample yield the same CDR3. The chain employs TRBV18 and TRBJ2-3; D ambiguous. CDR1 is KGHSH and CDR2 is LQKENI in the germline V gene. The CDR3 loop spans 12 amino acids. Trimming shortened V by 3 bases and J by 6 bases, and 7 bases separated the two germline ends. CDR3 sequence: CASSPGGDTQYF. Written as DNA, the CDR3 is TGTGCCAGCTCACCTGGTGGGGATACGCAGTATTTT.

This sequence joins TRBV6-6 and TRBJ1-2; tentative D call: TRBD1 (5 bases). There are 12 residues in the CDR3. V gave up 5 bases and J gave up 7 bases, with 11 bases separating them. CDR1 and CDR2 from the germline V gene are MNHNY and SVGAGI (reference sequence). This CDR3 is CASSDPGTGYTF. The CDR3 DNA reads as TGTGCCAGCAGTGACCCCGGGACTGGCTACACCTTC.

This clone appeared a single time. The V and J genes are TRBV28 and TRBJ1-1, with D unclear. This CDR3 has 12 amino acids. CDR1 and CDR2 from the germline V gene are MDHEN and SYDVKM. V was clipped by 4 bases and J by 6 bases, with 9 bases between them. The CDR3, as DNA: TGTGCCAGCAGTTGGTGGGAGGCTGAAGCTTTCTTT. Translated, it gives CASSWWEAEAFF.

This rearrangement joins TRBV2 to TRBJ2-7; maybe TRBD2 (6 bases). V was cut by 7 bases and J by 2 bases, with 12 bases left in between. Germline V gives CDR1 SNHLY, CDR2 FYNNEI. The CDR3 runs to 13 residues. The CDR3 nucleotides read TGTGCCAGCAAGAAGGAGGGACCCTACGAGCAGTACTTC. It encodes CASKKEGPYEQYF.

Of note for this clone: At one end, the junction sequence differs from germline, possibly due to a read error. The genes are TRBV11-2 and TRBJ1-2; a weak D match, TRBD1 (5 bases). Germline V gene data show CDR1 as SGHAT and CDR2 as FQNNGV. CDR3 size: 17 residues. The CDR3 nucleotides read TGTGCCAGCACCTTAGCGGGGGGTAGGGTTTGGAACTATGGCTACACCTTC. Translation: CASTLAGGRVWNYGYTF.

This chain links TRBV7-8 with TRBJ2-1, with TRBD2 matching 8 bases. CDR1 and CDR2 (germline): SGHVS, FQNEAQ. With V trimmed by 6 bases and J by 3 bases, 7 bases remained unmatched. This CDR3 is built from 15 residues. CDR3: CASRLELAVYNEQFF. The CDR3 nucleotides read TGTGCCAGCAGATTGGAACTAGCGGTCTACAATGAGCAGTTCTTC.

This chain links TRBV5-1 with TRBJ2-2; D is perhaps TRBD1 (6 bases). The CDR3 is made up of 12 amino acids. From germline, CDR1 is SGHRS and CDR2 YFSETQ. V lost 7 bases and J lost 4, with 8 bases in between. CDR3 in amino acids: CASGTTTGELFF. Here the CDR3 DNA reads TGCGCCAGCGGGACAACCACCGGGGAGCTGTTTTTT.

The chain joins TRBV7-8 to TRBJ2-7; no clear D gene. The CDR3 sequence is 12 residues long. The V and J ends lost 3 bases and 2 bases respectively, with 5 bases between them. Looked up from germline, CDR1 is SGHVS and CDR2 is FQNEAQ. The CDR3 bases are TGTGCCAGCAGCTTGATGACCTACGAGCAGTACTTC. It yields the protein CASSLMTYEQYF.

Only one count was recorded for this clone. The genes are TRBV11-2 and TRBJ2-7, with TRBD2 identical over 13 bases. V lost 6 bases and J lost 4; bases outside the gene matches: 3. In germline, CDR1 is SGHAT, CDR2 FQNNGV. The CDR3 sequence is 14 residues long. The CDR3 sequence: CASRRTSGGYEQYF. CDR3 coding DNA: TGTGCCAGCAGACGGACTAGCGGGGGATACGAGCAGTACTTC.

The chain combines TRBV28 with TRBJ1-2, with D perhaps TRBD1 (5 bases). This CDR3 has 13 amino acids. V dropped 3 bases and J dropped 8 bases, with 13 bases sitting between them. The germline CDR1 and CDR2 sequences are MDHEN and SYDVKM. The CDR3 loop reads CASSFGGSWGYTF. The CDR3 DNA follows: TGTGCCAGCAGTTTCGGGGGGTCGTGGGGCTACACCTTC.

This chain links TRBV28 with TRBJ2-7, with D perhaps TRBD1 (6 bases). V lost 2 bases and J 5 bases, leaving 19 bases between the germline ends. Germline V gene data show CDR1 as MDHEN and CDR2 as SYDVKM. CDR3 size: 16 residues. This CDR3 reads CASSLLSRGISNEQYF. The CDR3 DNA sequence: TGTGCCAGCAGTTTACTTTCCAGGGGAATTTCTAACGAGCAGTACTTC.

As concerns this clone: The same CDR3 arises from other DNA sequences in this sample as well. J is TRBJ1-2 and V is TRBV6-5; no reliable D call. V was cut by 5 bases and J by 4 bases, with 8 bases left in between. Germline V gives CDR1 MNHEY, CDR2 SVGAGI. The CDR3 sequence is 12 residues long. The CDR3 is CASSPGSYGYTF. DNA for the CDR3: TGTGCCAGCAGTCCCGGCTCCTATGGCTACACCTTC.

CDR3 loop: CAWSPRGLSEQYF. The CDR3 DNA is TGTGCCTGGAGTCCGAGGGGACTATCCGAGCAGTACTTC. The V call is TRBV30, the J call TRBJ2-7; TRBD2 matches at 7 bases. V shed 2 bases and J 6 bases; nucleotides not matched to a gene: 7. The CDR3 extends over 13 amino acids. The V gene's germline CDR1 is GTSNPN and CDR2 SVGIG (reference sequence).

The rearrangement links TRBV6-7 to TRBJ2-3; 8 positions match TRBD2. TRBV6-7 is an open reading frame whose function is uncertain. The CDR3 covers 15 residues. V shed 6 bases and J 0 bases; nucleotides not matched to a gene: 5. CDR3 in DNA: TGTGCCAGCAGCCCACTAGCGGCTAGCACAGATACGCAGTATTTT. This gives the protein CASSPLAASTDTQYF.

V and J are TRBV5-1 and TRBJ2-7; TRBD2 is a possible D gene (7 bases). CDR1 and CDR2 from the germline V gene are SGHRS and YFSETQ. The length of the CDR3 is 13 residues. V shed 5 bases and J shed 3 bases, with 12 bases lying between them. DNA of the CDR3: TGCGCCAGCAGACCGGGGGGCGTCTACGAGCAGTACTTC. Residues: CASRPGGVYEQYF.

The chain carries TRBV19 and TRBJ1-1; D gene unclear. CDR1 is LNHDA and CDR2 is SQIVND in the germline V gene (reference sequence). Trimming stripped 5 bases from V and 0 bases from J, with 13 bases between. CDR3 size: 15 residues. CDR3 DNA: TGTGCCAGTAGTTCCCGGGAGCGAATGAACACTGAAGCTTTCTTT. Encoded protein: CASSSRERMNTEAFF.

This rearrangement joins TRBV13 to TRBJ2-3; 13 bases match TRBD2. The trim removed 2 bases at V and 2 bases at J, leaving 16 bases unmatched. The germline CDR1 and CDR2 sequences are PRHDT and FYEKMQ (reference sequence). CDR3 length: 21 amino acids. The CDR3 DNA follows: TGTGCCAGCAGCTTAATTGGGTTCGGGACTAGCGGGAAACCATACACAGATACGCAGTATTTT. Protein: CASSLIGFGTSGKPYTDTQYF.

The rearrangement joins TRBV29-1 to TRBJ2-5; a possible D gene is TRBD2 (5 bases). The ends were cut back, 6 bases at V and 7 bases at J, with 18 bases in the middle. The germline CDR1 and CDR2 sequences are SQVTM and ANQGSEA. This CDR3 has 13 residues. CDR3 in amino acids: CSVQDSNRGTQYF. CDR3 nucleotides: TGCAGCGTCCAGGACTCGAATAGAGGGACCCAGTACTTC.

The genes are TRBV10-3 and TRBJ1-3; D not certain. The germline V gene encodes CDR1 ENHRY and CDR2 SYGVKD. With 9 bases removed from V and 2 bases from J, the gap between germline ends came to 14 bases. This CDR3 is 14 amino acids long. The CDR3 sequence is CAMSLASAGNTIYF. CDR3 DNA: TGTGCCATGTCGTTGGCCAGCGCTGGAAACACCATATATTTT.